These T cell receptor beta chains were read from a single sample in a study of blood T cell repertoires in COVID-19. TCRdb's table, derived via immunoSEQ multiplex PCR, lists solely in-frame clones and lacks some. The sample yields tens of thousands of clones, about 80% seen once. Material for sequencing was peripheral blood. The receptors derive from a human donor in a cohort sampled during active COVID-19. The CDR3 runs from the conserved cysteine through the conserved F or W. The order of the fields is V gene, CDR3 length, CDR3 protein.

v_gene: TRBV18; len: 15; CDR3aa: CASSPGQFSGNTIYF
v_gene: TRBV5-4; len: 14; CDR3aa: CASSLTGYNTEAFF
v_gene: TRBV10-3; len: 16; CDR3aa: CAISEQYTGTFYGYTF
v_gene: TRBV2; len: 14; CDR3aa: CASKPGQNNEKLFF
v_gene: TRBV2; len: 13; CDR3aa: CASSDTGAGGYTF
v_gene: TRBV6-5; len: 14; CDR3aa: CASDGEGGRNGYTF
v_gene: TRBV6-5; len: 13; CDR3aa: CASSQGLRETQYF
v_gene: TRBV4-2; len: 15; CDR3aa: CASSQRGTRIYEQYF
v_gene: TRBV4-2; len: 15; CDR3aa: CASSQGAPSPYEQYF
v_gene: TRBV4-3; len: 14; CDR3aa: CASSRGQGSYEQYF
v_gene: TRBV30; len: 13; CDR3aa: CASTGGSSYEQYF
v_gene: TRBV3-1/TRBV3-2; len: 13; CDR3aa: CASSHLGTGGYTF
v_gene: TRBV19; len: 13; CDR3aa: CATRDTANSPLHF
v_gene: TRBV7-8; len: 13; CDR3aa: CASSIIRGQPQHF
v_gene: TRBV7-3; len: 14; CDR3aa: CASSPGTQTDTQYF
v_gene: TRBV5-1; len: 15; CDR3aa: CASSRGSQGYTEAFF
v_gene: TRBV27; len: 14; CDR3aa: CASSLYSENEKLFF
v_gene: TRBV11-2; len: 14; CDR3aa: CASSLEGSGSPLHF
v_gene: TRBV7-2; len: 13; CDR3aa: CASSLRNDQPQHF
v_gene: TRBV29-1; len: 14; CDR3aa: CSAGLAGAGNEQYF
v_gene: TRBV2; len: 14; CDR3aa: CASRGHANTGELFF
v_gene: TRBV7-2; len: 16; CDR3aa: CASSHVTGTGTDTQYF
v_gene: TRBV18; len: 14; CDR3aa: CASSPDTSGNTIYF
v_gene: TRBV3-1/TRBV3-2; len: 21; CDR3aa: CASSQGVWLDRGVGSNQPQHF
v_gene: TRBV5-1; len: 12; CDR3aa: CASSLVAPPQFF
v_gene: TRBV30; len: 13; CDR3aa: CAWAGGNNSPLHF
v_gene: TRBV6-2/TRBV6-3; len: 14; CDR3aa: CASSYSRMAYEQYF